The following is a TCR beta chain sequence with its context. This sample is part of a study of immune evolution from preneoplasia to lung adenocarcinoma. Here immunoSEQ multiplex PCR was the method, and the copy in TCRdb shows in-frame clones only, minus some. Of about 26,000 clones in the sample, around 74% were seen once. Trimming cost V 5 bases and J 0 bases, with 13 bases left between them. This CDR3 comprises 15 residues. Germline CDR1 reads KGHSH; CDR2 reads LQKENI. This TCR was recovered from a person in their sixties or seventies with invasive lung adenocarcinoma. Some clones in this sample may be carry-over from other donors' samples. The J gene is TRBJ2-5, the V gene TRBV18; D tentatively fits TRBD1 or TRBD2 (5 bases each). Sequencing was done on a sample of FFPE invasive lung adenocarcinoma tissue. CDR3 nucleotide sequence: TGTGCCAGCTCAACGGGACGGAGTAACCAAGAGACCCAGTACTTC. As protein: CASSTGRSNQETQYF.